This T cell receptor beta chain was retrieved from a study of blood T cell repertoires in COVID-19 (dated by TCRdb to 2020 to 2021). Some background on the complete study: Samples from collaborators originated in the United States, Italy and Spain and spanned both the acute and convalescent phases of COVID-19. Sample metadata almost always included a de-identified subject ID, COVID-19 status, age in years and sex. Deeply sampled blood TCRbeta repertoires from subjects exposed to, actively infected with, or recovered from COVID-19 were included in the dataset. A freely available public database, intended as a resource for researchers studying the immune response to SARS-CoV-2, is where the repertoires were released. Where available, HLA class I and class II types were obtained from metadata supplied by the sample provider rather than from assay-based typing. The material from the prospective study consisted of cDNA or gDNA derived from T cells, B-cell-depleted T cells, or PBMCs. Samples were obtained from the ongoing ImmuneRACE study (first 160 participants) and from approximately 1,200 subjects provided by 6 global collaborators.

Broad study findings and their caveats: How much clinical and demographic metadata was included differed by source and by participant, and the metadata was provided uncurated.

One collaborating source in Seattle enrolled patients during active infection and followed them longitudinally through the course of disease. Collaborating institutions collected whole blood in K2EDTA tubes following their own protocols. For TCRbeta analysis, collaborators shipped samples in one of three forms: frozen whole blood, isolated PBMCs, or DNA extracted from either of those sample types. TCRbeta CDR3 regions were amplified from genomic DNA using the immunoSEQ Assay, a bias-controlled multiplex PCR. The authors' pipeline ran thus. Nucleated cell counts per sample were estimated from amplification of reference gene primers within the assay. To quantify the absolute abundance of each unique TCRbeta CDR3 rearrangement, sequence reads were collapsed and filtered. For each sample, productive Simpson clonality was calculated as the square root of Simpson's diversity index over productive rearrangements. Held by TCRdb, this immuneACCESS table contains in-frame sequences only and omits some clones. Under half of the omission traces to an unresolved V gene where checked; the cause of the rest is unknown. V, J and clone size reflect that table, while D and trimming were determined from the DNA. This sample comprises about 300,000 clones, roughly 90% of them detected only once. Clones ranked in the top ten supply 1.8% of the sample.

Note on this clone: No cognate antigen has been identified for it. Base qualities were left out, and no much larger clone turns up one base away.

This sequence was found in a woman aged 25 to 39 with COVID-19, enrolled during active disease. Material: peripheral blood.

The CDR3 in this case is CASSPGQGAYGYTF. The nucleotide sequence is TGTGCCAGCAGCCCGGGACAGGGGGCTTATGGCTACACCTTC. The sequence is built from TRBV3-1 (or the pseudogene TRBV3-2) and TRBJ1-2; 12 junctional bases match TRBD1. Relative to germline, V is missing 4 bases and J is missing 5 bases, with 2 bases of the junction outside any gene match. From a lookup of the germline V gene (reference sequence), CDR1 and CDR2 are LGHDT and YNNKEL. The CDR3, cysteine through phenylalanine, is 14 amino acids long. The kept DNA is CDR3 alone, 42 bases in frame from the first base.